The sequence of this T cell receptor (beta chain) was determined in a study of blood T cell repertoires in COVID-19. Across the study: The study drew acute and convalescent COVID-19 samples from the United States, Italy and Spain.

V lost 4 bases and J 4 bases, leaving 19 bases between the germline ends. This CDR3 comprises 16 residues. CDR1 and CDR2 (germline): SGDLS, YYNGEE. Participant age was about 18 to 95 years, and participants resided in around 24 US areas. Clinical history reported by participants formed the basis on which cohorts were assigned. Original handling: Estimated nucleated cell counts came from reference gene primer amplification. Only in-frame clones appear in the TCRdb table, and some are missing; sequencing was by immunoSEQ multiplex PCR. D and trimming come from the DNA, and the V and J calls and clone size come from that table. The sample gives about 81,000 clones, about 89% of which show up once; 1% to 1.5% is in the top ten.

This receptor was obtained from a woman in her forties or fifties with acute COVID-19. The sequenced material came from PBMCs or T cells enriched from blood (not recorded which). The chain joins TRBV9 to TRBJ2-3; D is possibly TRBD2 (6 bases). The chain's CDR3 is CASSPHRGSAPDTQYF. CDR3 sequence (DNA): TGTGCCAGCAGCCCCCATCGGGGGAGTGCCCCAGATACGCAGTATTTT.